These 16 T cell receptor beta chains originate from one sample sequenced in a study of somatic mutations in cytotoxic T cells in rheumatoid arthritis. Sequenced by immunoSEQ multiplex PCR; TCRdb stores in-frame clones only, minus some. This sample has some 30,000 clones, with around four fifths found just once. The sequenced material came from CD8+ T cells sorted from blood. These receptors were taken from an adult with rheumatoid arthritis.

The rearrangement uses TRBV9 and TRBJ1-1; D not certain. Trimming cost V 5 bases and J 0 bases, with 8 bases left between them. Germline values: CDR1 SGDLS, CDR2 YYNGEE. The CDR3 extends over 13 amino acids. In DNA form, the CDR3 reads TGTGCCAGCAGGGGTGCGGTGAACACTGAAGCTTTCTTT. This codes for CASRGAVNTEAFF.

The J gene is TRBJ2-7, the V gene TRBV5-8, with no clear D. The CDR3 runs 11 residues. The germline V and J ends were trimmed by 4 bases and 2 bases, with 4 bases remaining between them. Germline assignment: CDR1 SGHTS and CDR2 YDEGEE. CDR3 coding DNA: TGTGCCAGCAGCCTGGCCTACGAGCAGTACTTC. As protein: CASSLAYEQYF. Complete variable domain (other parts from reference TRBV5-8 and TRBJ2-7): EAGVTQSPTHLIKTRGQQATLRCSPISGHTSVYWYQQALGLGLQFLLWYDEGEERNRGNFPPRFSGRQFPNYSSELNVNALELEDSALYLCASSLAYEQYFGPGTRLTVT.

This clone was found a few times. CDR3 DNA sequence: TGTGCCAGCAGCCAAGATCGCGGCAGACCAAATTCACCCCTCCACTTT. This sequence encodes CASSQDRGRPNSPLHF. The chain recombines TRBV14 with TRBJ1-6; D not resolved. The V end lost 0 bases, the J end lost 7 bases, and 13 bases lay between the germline ends. The CDR3 contains 16 residues. Germline CDR1 SGHDN, CDR2 FVKESK.

The chain carries TRBV5-1 and TRBJ2-1; D is uncertain. Germline V gene data show CDR1 as SGHRS and CDR2 as YFSETQ. V lost 0 bases and J lost 0, with 13 bases in between. The CDR3 sequence is 17 residues long. CDR3 DNA sequence: TGCGCCAGCAGCTTGGTAACGGCGGCCAGCTCCTACAATGAGCAGTTCTTC. It is translated as CASSLVTAASSYNEQFF. The full variable domain, in which reference TRBV5-1 and TRBJ2-1 provide the parts outside the CDR3, is KAGVTQTPRYLIKTRGQQVTLSCSPISGHRSVSWYQQTPGQGLQFLFEYFSETQRNKGNFPGRFSGRQFSNSRSEMNVSTLELGDSALYLCASSLVTAASSYNEQFFGPGTRLTVL.

This chain links TRBV6-1 with TRBJ1-3; 8 bases fit TRBD1. V lost 2 bases, J lost 4 bases, and 7 bases stayed unmatched. The germline CDR1 and CDR2 sequences are MNHNS and SASEGT. This CDR3 contains 16 residues. The CDR3 DNA sequence: TGTGCCAGCAGTGAAAGAGCCGGGACAGGAGGAAACACCATATATTTT. Protein: CASSERAGTGGNTIYF.

CDR3: CASSWSRGKYEQYF. For the CDR3, the DNA is TGTGCCAGCAGTTGGAGCAGGGGGAAATACGAGCAGTACTTC. The gene calls are TRBV5-6 and TRBJ2-7; 7 nucleotides agree with TRBD1. CDR1 SGHDT and CDR2 YYEEEE come from the germline V gene. This CDR3 is built from 14 residues. After removal of 5 bases from V and 4 bases from J, the junction contained 9 bases not matched to a gene.

V usage is TRBV25-1 and J usage is TRBJ1-1; D uncertain. The CDR3 is 12 residues long. Germline-derived CDR1 and CDR2 are MGHDK and SYGVNS. The V end lost 4 bases, the J end lost 6 bases, and 9 bases lay between the germline ends. This chain's CDR3 is CASSVGTPEAFF. CDR3 nucleotides: TGTGCCAGCAGTGTGGGCACTCCTGAAGCTTTCTTT. The full variable domain, in which reference TRBV25-1 and TRBJ1-1 provide the parts outside the CDR3, is EADIYQTPRYLVIGTGKKITLECSQTMGHDKMYWYQQDPGMELHLIHYSYGVNSTEKGDLSSESTVSRIRTEHFPLTLESARPSHTSQYLCASSVGTPEAFFGQGTRLTVV.

This rearrangement joins TRBV11-2 to TRBJ2-6, with no clear D. The ends were cut back, 5 bases at V and 0 bases at J, with 8 bases in the middle. The CDR3 is made up of 15 amino acids. The V gene's germline CDR1 is SGHAT and CDR2 FQNNGV. The CDR3 DNA follows: TGTGCCAGCAGCACCGACCTCTCTGGGGCCAACGTCCTGACTTTC. Residues: CASSTDLSGANVLTF. The full variable domain, completed using reference TRBV11-2 and TRBJ2-6, is EAGVAQSPRYKIIEKRQSVAFWCNPISGHATLYWYQQILGQGPKLLIQFQNNGVVDDSQLPKDRFSAERLKGVDSTLKIQPAKLEDSAVYLCASSTDLSGANVLTFGAGSRLTVL.

This chain uses TRBV6-5 with TRBJ1-4, with D perhaps TRBD1 (5 bases). Germline CDR1 is MNHEY and CDR2 is SVGAGI. Trimming took 2 bases from V and 6 from J, leaving 7 bases between them. This CDR3 has 13 residues. The CDR3 loop reads CASSYRGDEKLFF. The DNA for the CDR3 is TGTGCCAGCAGTTACCGAGGGGATGAAAAACTGTTTTTT.

The chain has TRBV7-9 and TRBJ2-7, with D tentatively TRBD1 (5 bases). V lost 7 bases, J lost 1 base, and 11 bases lay in between. In germline, CDR1 is SEHNR, CDR2 FQNEAQ (reference sequence). The CDR3 consists of 13 residues. The CDR3 region has the DNA TGTGCCAGCACAGGGCCAGCTTCCTACGAGCAGTACTTC. Translating it yields CASTGPASYEQYF.

The CDR3, as DNA: TGTGCCACCAGCAGTGAAGGGCACTTCTCCTACGAGCAGTACTTC. It encodes CATSSEGHFSYEQYF. This sequence joins TRBV15 and TRBJ2-7; D not certain. From germline, CDR1 is LNHNV and CDR2 YYDKDF (reference sequence). Trimming cost V 3 bases and J 0 bases, with 12 bases left between them. This CDR3 has 15 residues.

This sequence joins TRBV10-3 and TRBJ2-7; possible D gene TRBD2, 5 bases. Germline V lookup: CDR1 ENHRY, CDR2 SYGVKD. The CDR3 loop spans 14 amino acids. V was trimmed by 8 bases and J by 0 bases, leaving 14 bases between them. This CDR3 reads CAILVEESSYEQYF. CDR3 in DNA: TGTGCCATCTTGGTGGAGGAGAGCTCCTACGAGCAGTACTTC.

This clone was picked up one time. V and J are TRBV6-5 and TRBJ1-1; D uncertain. CDR1 and CDR2 (germline): MNHEY, SVGAGI. Trimming removed 5 bases at V and 3 bases at J, with 10 bases between. CDR3 length equals 13 residues. The CDR3 region is CASSPSAYTEAFF. The DNA of the CDR3 is TGTGCCAGCAGTCCATCAGCCTACACTGAAGCTTTCTTT.

V is TRBV7-3 and J is TRBJ2-1; D may be TRBD2 (5 bases). V gave up 2 bases and J gave up 5 bases, with 7 bases separating them. The CDR3 is 13 residues long. Germline V gene lookup returns CDR1 SGHTA and CDR2 FQGTGA. The CDR3 coding sequence is TGTGCCAGCAGCTTAGCGGGCAACAATGAGCAGTTCTTC. Translated: CASSLAGNNEQFF.

This clone was seen more than once but under ten times. The chain recombines TRBV5-1 with TRBJ2-7; the match to TRBD2 covers 10 bases. Germline V lookup: CDR1 SGHRS, CDR2 YFSETQ. There are 15 residues in the CDR3. J gave up 2 bases and V 4 bases, and 6 bases lay outside the gene matches. The CDR3 reads CASSASSGGTYEQYF. The CDR3 coding sequence is TGCGCCAGCAGCGCGAGTAGCGGGGGGACCTACGAGCAGTACTTC.

The J gene is TRBJ1-2, the V gene TRBV5-1, with D unresolved. Germline V CDR1 and CDR2: SGHRS, YFSETQ. Trimming removed 0 bases from V and 8 bases from J, with 8 bases in between. CDR3 length equals 12 residues. CDR3 nucleotide sequence: TGCGCCAGCAGCTTGGGTACGGAAGGCTACACCTTC. Translation gives CASSLGTEGYTF.